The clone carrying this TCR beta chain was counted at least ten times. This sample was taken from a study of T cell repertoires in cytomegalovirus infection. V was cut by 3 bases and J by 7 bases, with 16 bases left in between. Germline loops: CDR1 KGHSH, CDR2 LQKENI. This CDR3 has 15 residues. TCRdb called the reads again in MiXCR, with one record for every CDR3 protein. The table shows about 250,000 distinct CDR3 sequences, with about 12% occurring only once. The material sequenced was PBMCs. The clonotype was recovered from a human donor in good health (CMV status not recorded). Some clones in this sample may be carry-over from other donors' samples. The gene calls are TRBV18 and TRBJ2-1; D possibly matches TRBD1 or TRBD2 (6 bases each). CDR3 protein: CASSPRDNPRNEQFF. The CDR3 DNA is TGTGCCAGCTCACCGCGGGACAACCCTCGGAATGAGCAGTTCTTC.